What follows is one T cell receptor (beta chain) and its context. As yet, its antigen is unknown. These data belong to a study of PD-1 blockade in classical Hodgkin lymphoma. All trial patients relapsed after autologous stem cell transplantation. Measured with immunoSEQ multiplex PCR; TCRdb has only the in-frame clones, and not every one. Among roughly 90,000 clones, roughly 76% were seen once, and the ten largest hold less than 20%. Whole-study results and caveats: CD4+ TCR diversity, unlike CD8+, climbed significantly by C4D1. Patients who began taking nivolumab under 1 year after ASCT were left out.

This CDR3 contains 17 residues. Per the germline V gene, CDR1 is SGDLS and CDR2 is YYNGEE. Trimming took off 1 base at V and 4 bases at J, with 17 bases between the two ends. The input for sequencing was peripheral blood mononuclear cells (PBMCs), taken before the second cycle of nivolumab. The receptor was isolated from a human donor with classical Hodgkin lymphoma. This sequence joins TRBV9 and TRBJ2-2, with D unclear. In nucleotides, the CDR3 is TGTGCCAGCAGCGTAAGTGAGAGGCCCGCCGGCACCGGGGAGCTGTTTTTT. Its protein product is CASSVSERPAGTGELFF.